These T cell receptor beta chains were read from a single sample in a study of beta chain features in type 1 diabetes. Here immunoSEQ multiplex PCR was the method, and the copy in TCRdb shows in-frame clones only, minus some. Of 600,000 or so clones listed, under 15% are singletons. Material: naive CD4+ T cells from blood. These receptors originate from a man under 40 with type 1 diabetes. Each CDR3 is given with its conserved first and last residue. D genes are given only for firm matches. Clone size, where shown, is once, few, many, or a class for clones that have expanded.

v_call: TRBV6-5
j_call: TRBJ2-3
clone_size: .
d_call: .
cdr3_length: 14
cdr3_aa: CASTTHEVTDTQYF
cdr3_nt: TGTGCCAGCACCACTCACGAGGTCACCGATACGCAGTATTTT

v_call: TRBV27
j_call: TRBJ1-5
clone_size: few
d_call: .
cdr3_length: 15
cdr3_aa: CASSWNPDGGQPQHF
cdr3_nt: TGTGCCAGCAGTTGGAACCCGGATGGAGGTCAGCCCCAGCATTTT

v_call: TRBV6-5
j_call: TRBJ2-5
clone_size: .
d_call: .
cdr3_length: 15
cdr3_aa: CASSRGTLADGDQYF
cdr3_nt: TGTGCCAGCAGCCGAGGGACACTGGCGGATGGGGACCAGTACTTC

v_call: TRBV4-2
j_call: TRBJ2-1
clone_size: .
d_call: TRBD1
cdr3_length: 16
cdr3_aa: CASSQDPPDRGNEQFF
cdr3_nt: TGTGCCAGCAGCCAAGATCCTCCGGACAGGGGCAATGAGCAGTTCTTC

v_call: TRBV6-6
j_call: TRBJ1-5
clone_size: .
d_call: .
cdr3_length: 13
cdr3_aa: CASGQWGDQPQHF
cdr3_nt: TGTGCCAGTGGCCAGTGGGGGGACCAGCCCCAGCATTTT

v_call: TRBV28
j_call: TRBJ2-7
clone_size: .
d_call: TRBD1
cdr3_length: 15
cdr3_aa: CASRGQGTPSYEQYF
cdr3_nt: TGTGCCAGCAGGGGACAGGGTACTCCCTCCTACGAGCAGTACTTC

v_call: TRBV29-1
j_call: TRBJ2-3
clone_size: .
d_call: .
cdr3_length: 12
cdr3_aa: CSVALLTDTQYF
cdr3_nt: TGCAGCGTTGCCCTACTCACAGATACGCAGTATTTT

v_call: TRBV6-5
j_call: TRBJ2-1
clone_size: few
d_call: .
cdr3_length: 12
cdr3_aa: CASSSLAGIKFF
cdr3_nt: TGTGCCAGCAGTTCCCTTGCCGGAATCAAGTTCTTC

v_call: TRBV11-1
j_call: TRBJ2-1
clone_size: .
d_call: TRBD1
cdr3_length: 16
cdr3_aa: CASSPTPGTDYNEQFF
cdr3_nt: TGTGCCAGCAGCCCAACTCCCGGGACAGATTACAATGAGCAGTTCTTC

v_call: TRBV6-1
j_call: TRBJ1-6
clone_size: .
d_call: TRBD1
cdr3_length: 15
cdr3_aa: CASRVGDSYNSPLHF
cdr3_nt: TGTGCCAGCAGGGTCGGGGACAGCTATAATTCACCCCTCCACTTT

v_call: TRBV30
j_call: TRBJ2-7
clone_size: .
d_call: .
cdr3_length: 12
cdr3_aa: CAWSSQAWEQYF
cdr3_nt: TGTGCCTGGAGTAGTCAGGCGTGGGAGCAGTACTTC

v_call: TRBV7-2
j_call: TRBJ1-2
clone_size: .
d_call: .
cdr3_length: 14
cdr3_aa: CASSLARVGDGYTF
cdr3_nt: TGTGCCAGCAGCTTAGCGCGTGTAGGGGACGGCTACACCTTC

v_call: TRBV7-2
j_call: TRBJ1-2
clone_size: .
d_call: .
cdr3_length: 12
cdr3_aa: CASSLYGDGYTF
cdr3_nt: TGTGCCAGCAGCCTATACGGTGATGGCTACACCTTC

v_call: TRBV9
j_call: TRBJ1-2
clone_size: .
d_call: TRBD1
cdr3_length: 15
cdr3_aa: CASSPRTGSNYGYTF
cdr3_nt: TGTGCCAGCAGCCCGAGGACAGGTTCAAACTATGGCTACACCTTC

v_call: TRBV18
j_call: TRBJ1-2
clone_size: few
d_call: .
cdr3_length: 14
cdr3_aa: CASSPIRVEYGYTF
cdr3_nt: TGTGCCAGCTCACCAATCAGGGTAGAATATGGCTACACCTTC

v_call: TRBV29-1
j_call: TRBJ1-2
clone_size: .
d_call: .
cdr3_length: 11
cdr3_aa: CSVGRNYGYTF
cdr3_nt: TGCAGCGTCGGACGGAATTATGGCTACACCTTC

v_call: TRBV5-6
j_call: TRBJ2-1
clone_size: few
d_call: TRBD2
cdr3_length: 15
cdr3_aa: CASRLGLAVYNEQFF
cdr3_nt: TGTGCCAGCAGACTAGGACTAGCGGTCTACAATGAGCAGTTCTTC

v_call: TRBV5-1
j_call: TRBJ2-5
clone_size: .
d_call: .
cdr3_length: 15
cdr3_aa: CASSWYQGSEETQYF
cdr3_nt: TGCGCCAGCAGCTGGTACCAGGGGTCCGAAGAGACCCAGTACTTC

v_call: TRBV4-3
j_call: TRBJ2-3
clone_size: few
d_call: .
cdr3_length: 15
cdr3_aa: CASSQEPIGADTQYF
cdr3_nt: TGCGCCAGCAGCCAAGAACCCATCGGGGCAGATACGCAGTATTTT

v_call: TRBV7-9
j_call: TRBJ2-3
clone_size: .
d_call: TRBD2
cdr3_length: 16
cdr3_aa: CASSFLAGLSTDTQYF
cdr3_nt: TGTGCCAGCAGCTTCCTAGCGGGCCTTAGCACAGATACGCAGTATTTT

v_call: TRBV30
j_call: TRBJ1-5
clone_size: few
d_call: .
cdr3_length: 15
cdr3_aa: CALEPGTPGNQPQHF
cdr3_nt: TGTGCCTTAGAACCCGGGACACCAGGGAATCAGCCCCAGCATTTT

v_call: TRBV11-2
j_call: TRBJ2-1
clone_size: .
d_call: .
cdr3_length: 13
cdr3_aa: CASSLSQYNEQFF
cdr3_nt: TGTGCCAGCAGCTTATCCCAATACAATGAGCAGTTCTTC

v_call: TRBV5-4
j_call: TRBJ2-1
clone_size: .
d_call: TRBD1
cdr3_length: 13
cdr3_aa: CASRAQGANEQFF
cdr3_nt: TGTGCCAGCAGGGCACAGGGGGCGAATGAGCAGTTCTTC

v_call: TRBV9
j_call: TRBJ1-5
clone_size: .
d_call: .
cdr3_length: 15
cdr3_aa: CASSPTSGGNQPQHF
cdr3_nt: TGTGCCAGCAGCCCCACCTCTGGGGGCAATCAGCCCCAGCATTTT

v_call: TRBV7-9
j_call: TRBJ1-6
clone_size: .
d_call: TRBD1
cdr3_length: 15
cdr3_aa: CASSQYRGQDSPLHF
cdr3_nt: TGTGCCAGCAGTCAATACAGGGGGCAGGATTCACCCCTCCACTTT

v_call: TRBV7-2
j_call: TRBJ1-2
clone_size: few
d_call: TRBD1
cdr3_length: 12
cdr3_aa: CASSPGGDGYTF
cdr3_nt: TGTGCCAGCAGTCCAGGGGGCGACGGCTACACCTTC

v_call: TRBV2
j_call: TRBJ1-5
clone_size: few
d_call: .
cdr3_length: 14
cdr3_aa: CASSEVVSNQPQHF
cdr3_nt: TGTGCCAGCAGTGAAGTAGTTAGCAATCAGCCCCAGCATTTT

v_call: TRBV30
j_call: TRBJ1-3
clone_size: .
d_call: .
cdr3_length: 14
cdr3_aa: CAWSVQTSGNTIYF
cdr3_nt: TGTGCCTGGAGTGTCCAAACCTCTGGAAACACCATATATTTT

v_call: TRBV7-2
j_call: TRBJ1-6
clone_size: few
d_call: .
cdr3_length: 16
cdr3_aa: CASSLYGAVYNSPLHF
cdr3_nt: TGTGCCAGCAGCTTATATGGGGCGGTCTATAATTCACCCCTCCACTTT

v_call: TRBV19
j_call: TRBJ1-2
clone_size: few
d_call: .
cdr3_length: 12
cdr3_aa: CASRNRGYGYTF
cdr3_nt: TGTGCCAGCAGAAACCGGGGTTATGGCTACACCTTC

v_call: TRBV7-2
j_call: TRBJ2-4
clone_size: .
d_call: .
cdr3_length: 13
cdr3_aa: CASSLALRDIQYF
cdr3_nt: TGTGCCAGCAGCTTAGCTCTAAGGGACATTCAGTACTTC